The rows below give T cell receptor beta chains drawn from one sample of a study of response to subunit inactivated influenza vaccine. TCRdb analysed the RT-PCR reads with MiXCR anew, one entry per CDR3 protein. The repertoire includes around 750,000 distinct CDR3 sequences, 21% of them detected once, and roughly 10% sits in the top ten. The material was PBMCs from blood, obtained approximately 5 days after vaccination. The receptors here all came from a man aged 45 to 65 who received an inactivated influenza vaccine. Each CDR3 is given with its conserved first and last residue. D genes are given only for firm matches. Expanded clones get a size class; other rows say once, few or many, or leave the size out.

CDR3 protein,CDR3 DNA,J gene,D gene,clone size,V gene
CAISESAQSSYNEQFF,TGTGCCATCAGTGAGTCCGCCCAGAGCTCCTACAATGAGCAGTTCTTC,TRBJ2-1,-,few,TRBV10-3
CASSVEGRNKLYF,TGTGCCAGCAGCGTAGAAGGACGTAACAAACTGTACTTC,TRBJ2-7,-,-,TRBV9
CASSASGGFTDTQYF,TGTGCCAGCAGTGCTAGCGGGGGGTTCACAGATACGCAGTATTTT,TRBJ2-3,TRBD2,few,TRBV12-3/TRBV12-4
CASRPGGGTQNIQYF,TGTGCCAGTAGGCCCGGGGGTGGTACGCAAAACATTCAGTACTTC,TRBJ2-4,-,-,TRBV19
CSVAPGIRTDTQYF,TGCAGCGTTGCCCCAGGAATCCGCACAGATACGCAGTATTTT,TRBJ2-3,-,few,TRBV29-1
CASSQEGDSGYGGELFF,TGCGCCAGCAGCCAAGAAGGGGACTCAGGGTACGGCGGGGAGCTGTTTTTT,TRBJ2-2,-,few,TRBV4-3
CATSRVQGFTEAFF,TGTGCCACCAGCAGAGTACAGGGGTTCACTGAAGCTTTCTTT,TRBJ1-1,TRBD1,few,TRBV15
CASSLIRGQDLTDTQYF,TGTGCCAGCAGTTTAATTCGGGGACAGGACCTCACAGATACGCAGTATTTT,TRBJ2-3,TRBD1,-,TRBV12-3/TRBV12-4
CASSYSGTANEKLFF,TGTGCCAGCAGTTACTCCGGGACAGCTAATGAAAAACTGTTTTTT,TRBJ1-4,TRBD1,-,TRBV6-2/TRBV6-3
CATSRTGTGVYNEQFF,TGTGCCACCAGCAGGACCGGGACAGGGGTCTACAATGAGCAGTTCTTC,TRBJ2-1,TRBD1,-,TRBV15
CASSLTQAYSYEQYF,TGTGCCAGCAGCTTAACTCAGGCATACTCCTACGAGCAGTACTTC,TRBJ2-7,-,few,TRBV7-2
CASSQVAGQGGWETQYF,TGCGCCAGCAGCCAAGTTGCGGGACAGGGTGGATGGGAGACCCAGTACTTC,TRBJ2-5,TRBD1,-,TRBV4-1
CASRKENTGELFF,TGTGCCAGCAGAAAGGAGAACACCGGGGAGCTGTTTTTT,TRBJ2-2,-,few,TRBV6-1
CASSPSMPRSYEQYF,TGCGCCAGCAGCCCGTCCATGCCCCGATCCTACGAGCAGTACTTC,TRBJ2-7,-,many,TRBV4-3
CASSSDAPSEQYF,TGTGCCAGCAGCTCGGACGCTCCTAGTGAGCAGTACTTC,TRBJ2-7,-,-,TRBV7-3
CASSSNSGQVNTEAFF,TGTGCCAGCAGCTCAAACTCGGGACAGGTGAACACTGAAGCTTTCTTT,TRBJ1-1,TRBD1,-,TRBV5-5
CASSRTPGGQETQYF,TGTGCCAGCAGCCGGACACCGGGGGGGCAAGAGACCCAGTACTTC,TRBJ2-5,TRBD2,-,TRBV7-2
CASSPRSNQPQHF,TGTGCCAGCAGCCCCCGGTCCAATCAGCCCCAGCATTTT,TRBJ1-5,-,many,TRBV7-2
CASSLVIGTSGTSSYNEQFF,TGTGCCAGCAGCTTGGTTATCGGGACTAGCGGGACCAGCTCCTACAATGAGCAGTTCTTC,TRBJ2-1,TRBD2,-,TRBV5-4
CSARALGTMAYEQYF,TGCAGTGCTAGAGCTCTCGGGACAATGGCCTACGAGCAGTACTTC,TRBJ2-7,-,many,TRBV20-1
CASKLAGPYNEQFF,TGTGCCAGTAAGCTAGCGGGGCCATACAATGAGCAGTTCTTC,TRBJ2-1,TRBD2,-,TRBV2
CASSDHRHHETQYF,TGTGCCAGCAGTGACCACAGGCACCACGAGACCCAGTACTTC,TRBJ2-5,-,-,TRBV25-1
CASSGAGGQSGELFF,TGTGCCAGCAGTGGTGCGGGGGGGCAAAGCGGGGAGCTGTTTTTT,TRBJ2-2,TRBD2,-,TRBV25-1